The table lists the clone carrying this TCR beta chain with a count of one. At one of its ends the junction is not consistent with the germline gene, which may arise from a read error. Patients from Seattle were sampled longitudinally, starting during active infection. The data originate from a study of blood T cell repertoires in COVID-19. Overall study: The United States, Italy and Spain were the sources of the acute and convalescent COVID-19 samples.

Germline assignment: CDR1 SNHLY and CDR2 FYNNEI. The CDR3 is 14 residues long. In the authors' methods: Estimates of nucleated cell counts were drawn from the amplification of reference gene primers. Clones were sequenced by immunoSEQ multiplex PCR, and TCRdb holds only the in-frame ones, with some missing. V and J calls and clone size come straight from that table; D and trimming were deduced from the DNA. The sample has roughly 570,000 clones, roughly nine tenths seen once. This receptor was taken from a woman aged 45-60 years with COVID-19, enrolled during active disease. This chain uses TRBV2 with TRBJ1-2; 7 bases are shared with TRBD1. Sequencing was carried out using peripheral blood. The CDR3, as DNA: TGTGCCAGCAATGAAGGGGGCAAGATCTATGGCTACACCTTC. Amino acids: CASNEGGKIYGYTF.